These 2 T cell receptor beta chains came from one sample sequenced in a study of cytomegalovirus exposure and HLA in healthy donors. With 60 Vbeta and 13 Jbeta primers, the PCR was carried out. TCRdb's table, derived via immunoSEQ multiplex PCR, lists solely in-frame clones and lacks some. The sample holds approximately 160,000 clones; 77% are singletons and the top ten take 1.5% to 2%. Sequenced: PBMCs. Receptors originate from a woman aged 25 to 39 in good health and CMV-seronegative.

The genes are TRBV30 and TRBJ2-7; perhaps TRBD1 as D (7 bases). Germline V gives CDR1 GTSNPN, CDR2 SVGIG (reference sequence). The CDR3 covers 12 residues. V lost 5 bases, J lost 6 bases, and 14 bases lay in between. In nucleotides, the CDR3 is TGTGCCTGGGGGGCAGGGGGGAGCGAGCAGTACTTC. This translates into CAWGAGGSEQYF.

The chain uses TRBV7-8 and TRBJ2-7; D is perhaps TRBD2 (7 bases). V lost 3 bases to trimming and J lost 6 bases, with 18 bases between them. Germline V CDR1 and CDR2: SGHVS, FQNEAQ. The length of the CDR3 is 15 residues. The CDR3 region has the DNA TGTGCCAGCAGCTTCCTCGGCAGGGAGGGGGGCGAGCAGTACTTC. The encoded protein is CASSFLGREGGEQYF.